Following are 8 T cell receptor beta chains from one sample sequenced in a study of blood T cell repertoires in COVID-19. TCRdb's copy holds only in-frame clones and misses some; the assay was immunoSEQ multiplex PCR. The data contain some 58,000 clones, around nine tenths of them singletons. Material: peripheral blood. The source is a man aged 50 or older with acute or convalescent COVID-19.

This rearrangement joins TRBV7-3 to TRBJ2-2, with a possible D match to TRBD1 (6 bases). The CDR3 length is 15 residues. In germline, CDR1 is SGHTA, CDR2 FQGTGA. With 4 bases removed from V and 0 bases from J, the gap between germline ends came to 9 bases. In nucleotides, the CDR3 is TGTGCCAGCAGCTATGGGACAACGAACACCGGGGAGCTGTTTTTT. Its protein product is CASSYGTTNTGELFF.

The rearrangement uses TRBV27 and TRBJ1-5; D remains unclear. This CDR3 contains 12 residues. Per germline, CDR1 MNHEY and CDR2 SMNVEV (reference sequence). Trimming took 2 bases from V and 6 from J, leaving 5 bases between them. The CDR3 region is CASSLNGQPQHF. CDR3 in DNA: TGTGCCAGCAGTTTAAACGGTCAGCCCCAGCATTTT.

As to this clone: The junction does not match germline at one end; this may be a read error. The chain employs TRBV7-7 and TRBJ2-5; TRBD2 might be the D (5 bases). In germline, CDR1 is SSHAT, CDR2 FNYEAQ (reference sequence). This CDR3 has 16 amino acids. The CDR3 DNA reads TGTGCTAGCAGCTTAGCGCTGGGCAGGTCAAGAGAGACCCAGTACTTC. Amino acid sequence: CASSLALGRSRETQYF. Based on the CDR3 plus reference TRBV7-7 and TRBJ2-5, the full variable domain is GAGVSQSPRYKVTKRGQDVTLRCDPISSHATLYWYQQALGQGPEFLTYFNYEAQPDKSGLPSDRFSAERPEGSISTLTIQRTEQRDSAMYRCASSLALGRSRETQYFGPGTRLLVL.

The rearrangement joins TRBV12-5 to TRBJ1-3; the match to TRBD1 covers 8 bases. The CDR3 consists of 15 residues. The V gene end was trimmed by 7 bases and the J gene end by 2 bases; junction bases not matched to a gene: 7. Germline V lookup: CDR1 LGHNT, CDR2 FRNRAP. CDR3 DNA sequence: TGTGCTAGTGCTTACGTCAGGGGGCCTGGAAACACCATATATTTT. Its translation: CASAYVRGPGNTIYF.

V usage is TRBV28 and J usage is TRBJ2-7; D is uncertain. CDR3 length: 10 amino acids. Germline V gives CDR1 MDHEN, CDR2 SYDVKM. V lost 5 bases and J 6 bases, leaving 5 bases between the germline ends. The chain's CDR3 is CASSGVEQYF. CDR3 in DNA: TGTGCCAGCAGTGGAGTCGAGCAGTACTTC.

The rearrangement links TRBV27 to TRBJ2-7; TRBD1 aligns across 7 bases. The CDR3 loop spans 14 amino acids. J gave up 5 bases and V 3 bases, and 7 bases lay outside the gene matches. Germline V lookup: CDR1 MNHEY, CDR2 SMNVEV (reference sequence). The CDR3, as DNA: TGTGCCAGCAGTTTCCCAGGGGGTTCCCACGAGCAGTACTTC. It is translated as CASSFPGGSHEQYF.

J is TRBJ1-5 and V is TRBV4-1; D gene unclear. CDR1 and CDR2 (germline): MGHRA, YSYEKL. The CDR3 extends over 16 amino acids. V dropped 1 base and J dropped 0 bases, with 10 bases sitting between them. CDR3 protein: CASSQAGAYSNQPQHF. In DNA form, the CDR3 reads TGCGCCAGCAGCCAAGCGGGAGCCTATAGCAATCAGCCCCAGCATTTT.

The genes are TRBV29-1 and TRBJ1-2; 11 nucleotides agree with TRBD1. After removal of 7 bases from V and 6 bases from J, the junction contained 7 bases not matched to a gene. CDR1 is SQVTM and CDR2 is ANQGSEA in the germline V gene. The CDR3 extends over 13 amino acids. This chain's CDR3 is CSGGTGGMDGYTF. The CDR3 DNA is TGCAGCGGAGGGACAGGGGGAATGGATGGCTACACCTTC. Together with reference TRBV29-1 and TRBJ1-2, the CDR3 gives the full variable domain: SAVISQKPSRDICQRGTSLTIQCQVDSQVTMMFWYRQQPGQSLTLIATANQGSEATYESGFVIDKFPISRPNLTFSTLTVSNMSPEDSSIYLCSGGTGGMDGYTFGSGTRLTVV.